Each of the 6 T cell receptor beta chains below was sequenced from the same sample in a study of CDR3 diversity in severe acne. One entry per CDR3 protein, called by TCRdb with MiXCR from the PCR reads. Among around 94,000 distinct CDR3 sequences listed, under 60% were seen once. The sample consisted of blood. The source of these receptors is a male donor with acne.

This clonotype came up many times. A junction boundary mismatches the germline segment, possibly from a read error. The V call is TRBV7-9, the J call TRBJ2-1; 9 bases map to TRBD2. Germline V gene sequence: CDR1 SEHNR, CDR2 FQNEAQ (reference sequence). The CDR3 spans 15 residues. The CDR3 here is CASSVAGVFHNEQFF. Here the CDR3 DNA reads TGTGCCAGCAGCGTAGCGGGAGTCTTCCACAATGAGCAGTTCTTC.

This clonotype was found once. A much more abundant neighbour one base away suggests this may be a read error. The V and J genes are TRBV15 and TRBJ2-3; D ambiguous. The CDR3 contains 14 residues. Germline CDR1 LNHNV, CDR2 YYDKDF (reference sequence). CDR3 protein: CATSRDYERDTQCF. CDR3 coding DNA: TGTGCCACCAGCAGAGATTATGAAAGAGATACGCAGTGTTTT.

The chain uses TRBV25-1 and TRBJ2-5; 14 bases line up with TRBD2. Trimming removed 5 bases from V and 1 base from J; junction bases left unmatched: 12. The germline V gene has CDR1 MGHDK and CDR2 SYGVNS. This CDR3 is built from 19 residues. The CDR3 region has the DNA TGTGCCAGCAGTTACCAGGCACCGGGACTAGCGGGAGTCCAAGAGACCCAGTACTTC. Translating it yields CASSYQAPGLAGVQETQYF.

This clonotype has a count of ten or more. The chain has TRBV28 and TRBJ2-7; 9 bases map to TRBD1. Germline CDR1 reads MDHEN; CDR2 reads SYDVKM. Trimming took 5 bases from V and 2 from J; bases not matched to a gene: 4. The CDR3 spans 14 residues. The CDR3 sequence is CASSLDRGTYEQYF. CDR3 nucleotide sequence: TGTGCCAGCAGTCTGGACAGGGGCACCTACGAGCAGTACTTC.

This clonotype was observed a handful of times. This rearrangement joins TRBV28 to TRBJ2-7; possible D gene TRBD2, 7 bases. Trimming cost V 6 bases and J 2 bases, with 8 bases left between them. The CDR3 has 12 amino acids. CDR1 is MDHEN and CDR2 is SYDVKM in the germline V gene. CDR3 protein: CASSGGPYEQYF. The CDR3 coding sequence is TGTGCCAGCAGCGGGGGGCCCTACGAGCAGTACTTC.

This clonotype has at least ten counts. This chain joins TRBV15 and TRBJ2-7, with TRBD2 identical over 10 bases. The germline CDR1 and CDR2 sequences are LNHNV and YYDKDF (reference sequence). After removal of 4 bases from V and 7 bases from J, the junction contained 4 bases not matched to a gene. The CDR3 has 13 amino acids. This CDR3 is CATSNLAGEEQYF. CDR3 sequence (DNA): TGTGCCACCAGCAACCTAGCGGGGGAGGAGCAGTACTTC.